This T cell receptor beta chain comes out of a study of blood T cell repertoires in COVID-19. Whole-study context: PBMCs, B-cell-depleted T cells, or T cells were the source of the cDNA or gDNA that made up the material.

Germline V gives CDR1 MNHNY, CDR2 SVGAGI (reference sequence). This CDR3 has 13 amino acids. V was pared by 2 bases and J by 1 base, with 5 bases between. Profiled with immunoSEQ multiplex PCR; TCRdb holds only in-frame clones, not every one. The sample shows approximately 94,000 clones, more than 75% of them seen only once. The sequenced material came from peripheral blood. The source is a woman of 80 years or more with active COVID-19. The J gene is TRBJ1-1, the V gene TRBV6-6; D call uncertain. DNA of the CDR3: TGTGCCAGCAGTTACGCCAGGAACACTGAAGCTTTCTTT. Translation: CASSYARNTEAFF.